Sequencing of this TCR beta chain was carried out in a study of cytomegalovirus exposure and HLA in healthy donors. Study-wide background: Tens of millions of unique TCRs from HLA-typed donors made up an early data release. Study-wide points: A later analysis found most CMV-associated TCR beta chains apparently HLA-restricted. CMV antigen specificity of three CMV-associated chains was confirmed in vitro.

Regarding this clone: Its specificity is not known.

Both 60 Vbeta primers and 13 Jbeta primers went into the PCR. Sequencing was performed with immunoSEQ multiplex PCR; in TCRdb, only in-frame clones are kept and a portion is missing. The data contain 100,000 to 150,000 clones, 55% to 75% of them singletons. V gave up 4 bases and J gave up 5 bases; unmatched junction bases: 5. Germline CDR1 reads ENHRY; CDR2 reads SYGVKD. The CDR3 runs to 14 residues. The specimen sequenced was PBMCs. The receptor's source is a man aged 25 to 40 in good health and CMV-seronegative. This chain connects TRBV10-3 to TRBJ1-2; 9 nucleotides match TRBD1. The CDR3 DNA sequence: TGTGCCATCAGTGGGACGGACAGGGGATATGGCTACACCTTC. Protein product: CAISGTDRGYGYTF.